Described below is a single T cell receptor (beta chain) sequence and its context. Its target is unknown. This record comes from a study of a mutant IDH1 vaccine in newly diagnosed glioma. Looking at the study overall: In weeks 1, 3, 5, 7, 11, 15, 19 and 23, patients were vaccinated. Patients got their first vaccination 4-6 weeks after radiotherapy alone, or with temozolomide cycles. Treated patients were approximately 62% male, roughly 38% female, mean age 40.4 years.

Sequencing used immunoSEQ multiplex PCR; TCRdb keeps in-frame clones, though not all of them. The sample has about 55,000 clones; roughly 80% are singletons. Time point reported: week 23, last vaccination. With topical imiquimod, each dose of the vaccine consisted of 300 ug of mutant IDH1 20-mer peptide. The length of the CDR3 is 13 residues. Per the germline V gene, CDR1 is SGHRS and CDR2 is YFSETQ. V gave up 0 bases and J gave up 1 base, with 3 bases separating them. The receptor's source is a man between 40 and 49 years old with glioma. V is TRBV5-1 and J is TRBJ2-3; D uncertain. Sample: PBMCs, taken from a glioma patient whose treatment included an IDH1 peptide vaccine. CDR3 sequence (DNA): TGCGCCAGCAGCTTGGGCCGCACAGATACGCAGTATTTT. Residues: CASSLGRTDTQYF.